This T cell receptor (beta chain) was sequenced for a study of T cell changes during pregnancy in multiple sclerosis. Here immunoSEQ multiplex PCR was the method, and the copy in TCRdb shows in-frame clones only, minus some. The sample holds about 67,000 clones, about nine tenths seen once. CDR3 length: 17 residues. Germline assignment: CDR1 SGHVS and CDR2 FNYEAQ. V was pared by 2 bases and J by 1 base, with 14 bases between. This chain links TRBV7-6 with TRBJ1-4, with D possibly TRBD1 on 5 matching bases. Material: peripheral blood, obtained in the third trimester of pregnancy. The clonotype was recovered from a female donor with multiple sclerosis, enrolled in a pregnancy study. In DNA form, the CDR3 reads TGTGCCAGCAGCTTATTCGTCAGGGCCCAAACTAATGAAAAACTGTTTTTT. Amino acids: CASSLFVRAQTNEKLFF.